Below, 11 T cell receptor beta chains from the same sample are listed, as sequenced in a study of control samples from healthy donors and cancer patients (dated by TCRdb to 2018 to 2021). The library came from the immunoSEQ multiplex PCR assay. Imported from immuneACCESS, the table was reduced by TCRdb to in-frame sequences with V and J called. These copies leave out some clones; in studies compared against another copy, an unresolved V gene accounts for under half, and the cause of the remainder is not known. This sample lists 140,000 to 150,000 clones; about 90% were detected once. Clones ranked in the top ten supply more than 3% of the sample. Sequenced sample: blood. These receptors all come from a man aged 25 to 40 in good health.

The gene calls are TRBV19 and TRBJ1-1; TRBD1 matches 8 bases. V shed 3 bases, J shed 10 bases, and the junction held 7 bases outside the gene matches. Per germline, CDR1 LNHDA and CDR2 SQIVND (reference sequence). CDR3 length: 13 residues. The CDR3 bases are TGTGCCAGTAGTATGTCGGGACAGGTGGCAGCTTTCTTT. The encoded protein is CASSMSGQVAAFF.

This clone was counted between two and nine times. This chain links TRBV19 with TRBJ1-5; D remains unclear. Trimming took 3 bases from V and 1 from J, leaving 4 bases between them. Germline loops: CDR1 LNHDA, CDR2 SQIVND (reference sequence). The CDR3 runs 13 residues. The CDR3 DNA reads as TGTGCCAGTAGTATGGGGAGCAATCAGCCCCAGCATTTT. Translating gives CASSMGSNQPQHF. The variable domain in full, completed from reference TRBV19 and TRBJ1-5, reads DGGITQSPKYLFRKEGQNVTLSCEQNLNHDAMYWYRQDPGQGLRLIYYSQIVNDFQKGDIAEGYSVSREKKESFPLTVTSAQKNPTAFYLCASSMGSNQPQHFGDGTRLSIL.

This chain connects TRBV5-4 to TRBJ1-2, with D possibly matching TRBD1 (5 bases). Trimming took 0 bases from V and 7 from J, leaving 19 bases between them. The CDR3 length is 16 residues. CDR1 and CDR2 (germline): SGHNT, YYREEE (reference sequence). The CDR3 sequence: CASSLDLAGGGVGYTF. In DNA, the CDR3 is TGTGCCAGCAGCTTGGACCTCGCCGGGGGAGGCGTTGGCTACACCTTC.

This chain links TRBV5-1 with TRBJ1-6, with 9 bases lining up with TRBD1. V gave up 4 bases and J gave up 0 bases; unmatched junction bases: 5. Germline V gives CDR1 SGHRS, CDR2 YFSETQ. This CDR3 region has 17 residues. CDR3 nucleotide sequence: TGCGCCAGCAGCCCGGGACAGGGACTCTCCTATAATTCACCCCTCCACTTT. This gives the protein CASSPGQGLSYNSPLHF.

The CDR3 loop reads CASSLPSGTGGNEQFF. The CDR3 nucleotides are TGTGCCAGCAGCTTACCATCCGGGACAGGGGGCAATGAGCAGTTCTTC. The chain joins TRBV11-2 to TRBJ2-1; 11 bases fit TRBD1. This CDR3 has 16 amino acids. The V and J ends lost 2 bases and 6 bases, in that order; junction bases with no gene match: 6. CDR1 is SGHAT and CDR2 is FQNNGV in the germline V gene.

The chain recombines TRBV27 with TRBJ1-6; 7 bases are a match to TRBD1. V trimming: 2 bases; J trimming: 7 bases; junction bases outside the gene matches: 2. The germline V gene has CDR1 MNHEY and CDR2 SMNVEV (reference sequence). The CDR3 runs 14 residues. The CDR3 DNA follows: TGTGCCAGCAGTTTAAACAGGGGAAATTCACCCCTCCACTTT. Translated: CASSLNRGNSPLHF.

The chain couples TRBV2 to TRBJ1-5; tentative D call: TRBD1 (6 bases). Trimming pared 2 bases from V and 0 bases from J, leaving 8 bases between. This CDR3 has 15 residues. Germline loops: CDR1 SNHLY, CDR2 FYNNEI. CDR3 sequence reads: CASSEWDNSNQPQHF. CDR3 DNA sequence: TGTGCCAGCAGTGAATGGGACAATAGCAATCAGCCCCAGCATTTT.

CDR3 DNA sequence: TGTGCCAGCAGCGTAGGACAGGGAAGATACGAGCAGTACTTC. It codes for CASSVGQGRYEQYF. The chain links TRBV9 to TRBJ2-7; 7 bases match TRBD1. Germline CDR1 SGDLS, CDR2 YYNGEE. J gave up 4 bases and V 0 bases, and 4 bases lay outside the gene matches. This CDR3 comprises 14 residues. Filled out from reference TRBV9 and TRBJ2-7, the complete variable domain reads DSGVTQTPKHLITATGQRVTLRCSPRSGDLSVYWYQQSLDQGLQFLIQYYNGEERAKGNILERFSAQQFPDLHSELNLSSLELGDSALYFCASSVGQGRYEQYFGPGTRLTVT.

DNA for the CDR3: TGTGCCAGTAGTTTACAGGGGTCCTACTATGGCTACACCTTC. It yields the protein CASSLQGSYYGYTF. The rearrangement links TRBV19 to TRBJ1-2; 7 bases fit TRBD1. J lost 3 bases, V lost 5 bases, and 6 bases had no gene match. The CDR3 spans 14 residues. Germline V gene lookup returns CDR1 LNHDA and CDR2 SQIVND (reference sequence).

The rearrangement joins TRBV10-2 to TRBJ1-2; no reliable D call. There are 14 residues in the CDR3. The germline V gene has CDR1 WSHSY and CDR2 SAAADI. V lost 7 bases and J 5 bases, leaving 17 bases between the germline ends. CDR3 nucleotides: TGCGCCAGCAAATACACCTTTGCCCCTTATGGCTACACCTTC. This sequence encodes CASKYTFAPYGYTF.

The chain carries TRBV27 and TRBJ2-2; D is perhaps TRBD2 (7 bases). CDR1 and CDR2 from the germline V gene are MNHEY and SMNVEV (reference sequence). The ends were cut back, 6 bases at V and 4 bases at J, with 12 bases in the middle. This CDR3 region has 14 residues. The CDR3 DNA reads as TGTGCCAGCAGCTTCGCGGGGGCCACCGGGGAGCTGTTTTTT. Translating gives CASSFAGATGELFF.